A selection of T cell receptor beta chains follows, all from one sample in a study of molecular identifiers for immune sequencing clone quantification. TCRdb re-called the PCR reads through MiXCR, storing one row per CDR3 protein. The sample carries 7,500 to 10,000 distinct CDR3 sequences, 15% to 20% recorded once. Sample: naive CD8+ T cells from blood, with Jurkat cell RNA spiked in. These receptors were collected from a human donor in good health. Some libraries in this study had Jurkat cell RNA spiked in. The CDR3 runs from the conserved cysteine through the conserved F or W. A D gene is named only where the DNA matches it firmly. Clone size is shown for a subset of rows, as once, few, many or a class of expanded clone.

clone size | D gene | J gene | V gene | CDR3 DNA | CDR3 protein
medium-sized | TRBD1 | TRBJ2-1 | TRBV5-1 | TGCGCCAGCAGCTTGGGACAGGGTCGGTTCTTC | CASSLGQGRFF
few | TRBD1 | TRBJ1-2 | TRBV7-7 | TGTGCCAGCAGCTCACAGGGGGCAGACTCCGACTACACCTTC | CASSSQGADSDYTF
many | - | TRBJ2-3 | TRBV19 | TGTGCCAGTAGTACCAGCAAGACTAGCACAGATACGCAGTATTTT | CASSTSKTSTDTQYF
many | - | TRBJ2-7 | TRBV20-1 | TGCAGTGCTAGAGGGGATAACGAGCAGTACTTC | CSARGDNEQYF
many | - | TRBJ2-3 | TRBV6-6 | TGTGCCAGCAGCCTCGGACCGCTCACAGATACGCAGTATTTT | CASSLGPLTDTQYF
many | TRBD1 | TRBJ1-1 | TRBV5-5 | TGTGCCAGCAGCCCAACAGGGGGGGGGTCGGAAGCTTTCTTT | CASSPTGGGSEAFF
medium-sized | TRBD2 | TRBJ2-7 | TRBV7-6 | TGTGCCAGCAGCCCCGGGACTAGCGGGGGGCTTTCCTACGAGCAGTACTTC | CASSPGTSGGLSYEQYF
medium-sized | TRBD1 | TRBJ1-1 | TRBV3-1 | TGTGCCAGCAGCCAAGGAGGACAGGGGTGGACTGAAGCTTTCTTT | CASSQGGQGWTEAFF
medium-sized | - | TRBJ2-7 | TRBV30 | TGTGCCTTGGACCGGAGCTCCTACGAGCAGTACTTC | CALDRSSYEQYF
medium-sized | - | TRBJ1-1 | TRBV5-1 | TGCGCCAGCAGCTTGGACGTGAGTTACACTGAAGCTTTCTTT | CASSLDVSYTEAFF
many | - | TRBJ2-2 | TRBV12-3/TRBV12-4 | TGTGCCAGCAGTTCCACCGGGGAGCTGTTTTTT | CASSSTGELFF
medium-sized | - | TRBJ1-1 | TRBV5-1 | TGCGCCAGCAGCTCGATATTGAACACTGAAGCTTTCTTT | CASSSILNTEAFF
medium-sized | - | TRBJ2-5 | TRBV14 | TGTGCCAGCAGCCCAAGAGTTACTAGAAGAGAGACCCAGTACTTC | CASSPRVTRRETQYF
medium-sized | - | TRBJ1-1 | TRBV4-3 | TGCGCCAGCAGCCAAGATTTAAGAGGTCTACAGAACACTGAAGCTTTCTTT | CASSQDLRGLQNTEAFF
many | - | TRBJ1-1 | TRBV27 | TGTGCCAGCAGTTCACAGGGAGATGGTGAAGCTTTCTTT | CASSSQGDGEAFF
once | - | TRBJ2-3 | TRBV28 | TGTGCCAGCAGTTTATGGCTAGCTAGCACAGATACGCAGTATTTT | CASSLWLASTDTQYF
medium-sized | - | TRBJ2-5 | TRBV4-1 | TGCGCCAGCAGCCAGGACGGGCCTCCGGGGAGCAGCCAAGAGACCCAGTACTTC | CASSQDGPPGSSQETQYF
medium-sized | - | TRBJ2-7 | TRBV20-1 | TGCAGTGCAACTGACGGGACCGGGACCTGGAGCTCCTACGAGCAGTACTTC | CSATDGTGTWSSYEQYF
once | - | TRBJ2-4 | TRBV5-4 | TGTGCCAGCAGCTCCCCCACTGAAAACATTCAGTACTTC | CASSSPTENIQYF
medium-sized | - | TRBJ2-1 | TRBV4-1 | TGCGCCAGCAGCCAAGTGGGGGCGAGGGAGGGTGAGCAGTTCTTC | CASSQVGAREGEQFF
many | - | TRBJ2-5 | TRBV11-2 | TGTGCCAGCAGCCCGACTCCAGGGTCCCCCCAAGAGACCCAGTACTTC | CASSPTPGSPQETQYF
medium-sized | - | TRBJ1-4 | TRBV7-9 | TGTGCCAGCAGCCCCGGGAGCGGGGGGCTGACTAATGAAAAACTGTTTTTT | CASSPGSGGLTNEKLFF
many | - | TRBJ1-2 | TRBV6-2/TRBV6-3 | TGTGCCAGCAGTTCGGCAGGGGACTATGGCTACACCTTC | CASSSAGDYGYTF
many | - | TRBJ1-4 | TRBV4-1 | TGCGCCAGCAGCCTAGCCGGGGGTTACGGTGAAAAACTGTTTTTT | CASSLAGGYGEKLFF
medium-sized | - | TRBJ1-5 | TRBV5-1 | TGCGCCAGCAGCTTGGCTGGGGGAAGCAATCAGCCCCAGCATTTT | CASSLAGGSNQPQHF
many | - | TRBJ2-2 | TRBV7-3 | TGTGCCAGCACCGGGGGAACCGGGGAGCTGTTTTTT | CASTGGTGELFF
- | TRBD1 | TRBJ1-1 | TRBV5-6 | TGTGCCAGCAGATTGGGACAGTTGAACACTGAAGGTTTCTTT | CASRLGQLNTEGFF
medium-sized | TRBD2 | TRBJ2-7 | TRBV27 | TGTGCCAGCAGTTTGGCCGGGACGGGGAGGGCCTACGAGCAGTACTTC | CASSLAGTGRAYEQYF
many | - | TRBJ2-1 | TRBV12-3/TRBV12-4 | TGTGCCAGCAGTTTCGGGCGGTGGGTCGGGCAGTTCTTC | CASSFGRWVGQFF
medium-sized | TRBD2 | TRBJ2-3 | TRBV7-6 | TGTGCCAGCAGCTTAGTTACTAGCGGGGTCACAGATACGCAGTATTTT | CASSLVTSGVTDTQYF
medium-sized | - | TRBJ1-5 | TRBV30 | TGTGCCTGGAGTGAAGGAGGGGCACACAATCAGCCCCAGCATTTT | CAWSEGGAHNQPQHF
many | - | TRBJ1-2 | TRBV20-1 | TGCAGTGCTAGAGAATTAAGGGGAAACTATGGCTACACCTTC | CSARELRGNYGYTF
many | TRBD1 | TRBJ2-7 | TRBV20-1 | TGCAGTGCTAGACCTCTGGACAGGCTCTACGAGCAGTACTTC | CSARPLDRLYEQYF
few | TRBD1 | TRBJ1-4 | TRBV19 | TGTGCCAGTAATCATGGAGGGGGCAGGGAAAAACTGTTTTTT | CASNHGGGREKLFF
few | - | TRBJ2-4 | TRBV4-3 | TGCGCCAGCAGCCAAGATTCCGGCTGGGGCAACATTCAGTACTTC | CASSQDSGWGNIQYF
many | - | TRBJ2-1 | TRBV29-1 | TGCAGCGACAGGGATTACTCCTACAATGAGCAGTTCTTC | CSDRDYSYNEQFF
medium-sized | - | TRBJ2-7 | TRBV14 | TGTGCCAGCAGCCAAGATCGGGAGCAGTACTTC | CASSQDREQYF
many | - | TRBJ2-5 | TRBV12-3/TRBV12-4 | TGTGCCAGCAGTTCCGTGGCTCCGAGGGAGACCCAGTACTTC | CASSSVAPRETQYF
medium-sized | TRBD1 | TRBJ2-5 | TRBV25-1 | TGTGCCAGCAGCCCACAGGGGATGAGGGAGACCCAGTACTTC | CASSPQGMRETQYF
medium-sized | TRBD1 | TRBJ1-5 | TRBV27 | TGTGCCAGCAGTCGCTCGTCTACCGGGACAGGGTTTCGGCAGCCCCAGCATTTT | CASSRSSTGTGFRQPQHF
- | TRBD1 | TRBJ1-6 | TRBV27 | TGTGCCAGCAACTACCAGGGGGTCTCCTATAATTCACCCCGCCACTTT | CASNYQGVSYNSPRHF
once | - | TRBJ1-4 | TRBV6-1 | TGTGCCGGCAGTGAATATGCGGGGAACTCGCCGGGGGCTAATGAAAAACTGTTTTTT | CAGSEYAGNSPGANEKLFF
medium-sized | - | TRBJ1-1 | TRBV7-9 | TGTGCCAGCAGCCCCTATGGGGGGTTCGGAGCTTTCTTT | CASSPYGGFGAFF
medium-sized | - | TRBJ2-3 | TRBV7-9 | TGTGCCAGCAGCACCGTACTAGGGGTCCTAAGCACAGATACGCAGTATTTT | CASSTVLGVLSTDTQYF
medium-sized | TRBD2 | TRBJ2-3 | TRBV9 | TGTGCCAGCAGGTCCGGGGGGGCGGATACGCAGTATTTT | CASRSGGADTQYF
medium-sized | - | TRBJ2-3 | TRBV27 | TGTGCCAGCAGGGGGGGATCTAGCACAGATACGCAGTATTTT | CASRGGSSTDTQYF
many | - | TRBJ2-1 | TRBV2 | TGTGCCAGCCAGACAGCCTCTACCTTAGACAATGAGCAGTTCTTC | CASQTASTLDNEQFF
medium-sized | TRBD1 | TRBJ2-5 | TRBV7-2 | TGTGCCAGCAGCCCGGGGACAGGGGGCGGGGAGACCCAGTACTTC | CASSPGTGGGETQYF
many | - | TRBJ2-7 | TRBV27 | TGTGCCAGCAGTTTAAGGAGGGCCCACGAGCAGTACTTC | CASSLRRAHEQYF
medium-sized | - | TRBJ2-3 | TRBV7-2 | TGTGCCAGCACCACCGAGCCAGATACGCAGTATTTT | CASTTEPDTQYF
many | - | TRBJ2-3 | TRBV9 | TGTGCCAGCAGCGTAGTAGCGGGCACAGATACGCAGTATTTT | CASSVVAGTDTQYF